A single sample gave rise to the 23 T cell receptor beta chains below, sequenced in a study of beta chain features in type 1 diabetes. The authors reverse transcribed all of the isolated RNA, so sequencing captured expressed TCRB transcripts. Method: immunoSEQ multiplex PCR; TCRdb's copy keeps in-frame clones and lacks some. The table has tens of thousands of clones, approximately 32% seen once. The source material was stem cell memory CD4+ T cells from blood. The receptors stem from a woman aged 18-30 years in good health.

This clone has only a few counts. The chain links TRBV30 to TRBJ2-4, with 7 bases lining up with TRBD2. The germline CDR1 and CDR2 sequences are GTSNPN and SVGIG (reference sequence). The CDR3 length is 15 residues. Unmatched junction bases numbered 13, after V lost 3 bases and J lost 8 bases. The CDR3 spells CAWSLKGGSGDIQYF. The CDR3, as DNA: TGTGCCTGGAGCCTTAAAGGCGGGAGTGGGGACATTCAGTACTTC. Looking up the rest from reference TRBV30 and TRBJ2-4 gives the full variable domain: SQTIHQWPATLVQPVGSPLSLECTVEGTSNPNLYWYRQAAGRGLQLLFYSVGIGQISSEVPQNLSASRPQDRQFILSSKKLLLSDSGFYLCAWSLKGGSGDIQYFGAGTRLSVL.

The genes are TRBV25-1 and TRBJ2-7; D is unresolved. This CDR3 is built from 15 residues. The germline CDR1 and CDR2 sequences are MGHDK and SYGVNS. V lost 4 bases and J 3 bases, leaving 16 bases between the germline ends. CDR3 protein: CASSAPGGMGYEQYF. The CDR3 bases are TGTGCCAGCAGTGCCCCAGGTGGCATGGGCTACGAGCAGTACTTC.

The V and J genes are TRBV7-9 and TRBJ2-7, with 8 bases fitting TRBD2. CDR1 and CDR2 from the germline V gene are SEHNR and FQNEAQ (reference sequence). V was clipped by 5 bases and J by 0 bases; unmatched bases: 9. The CDR3 contains 16 residues. The CDR3 nucleotides read TGTGCCAGCAGCCCGGAAACTAGCGGAGACTCCTACGAGCAGTACTTC. Translated, it gives CASSPETSGDSYEQYF.

This clone was counted only a few times. This rearrangement joins TRBV9 to TRBJ2-2; TRBD1 agrees at 11 bases. V lost 4 bases and J lost 6; bases outside the gene matches: 5. The CDR3 length is 15 residues. From germline, CDR1 is SGDLS and CDR2 YYNGEE. CDR3 DNA sequence: TGTGCCAGCAGCCTGGGACAGGGGGACCCCGGGGAGCTGTTTTTT. Translated, it gives CASSLGQGDPGELFF.

The J gene is TRBJ1-1, the V gene TRBV30; weak D call: TRBD1 (6 bases). The CDR3 has 13 amino acids. The germline V gene has CDR1 GTSNPN and CDR2 SVGIG (reference sequence). V lost 1 base to trimming and J lost 4 bases, with 10 bases between them. DNA of the CDR3: TGTGCCTGGAGTGCAGGGGCCCGCACTGAAGCTTTCTTT. Its protein product is CAWSAGARTEAFF.

The chain is built from TRBV18 and TRBJ2-5; maybe TRBD1 (6 bases). CDR3 length: 15 residues. V was trimmed by 2 bases and J by 0 bases, leaving 10 bases between them. The germline V gene encodes CDR1 KGHSH and CDR2 LQKENI. Here the CDR3 reads CASSPIQGYQETQYF. The CDR3 DNA follows: TGTGCCAGCTCACCAATTCAGGGGTACCAAGAGACCCAGTACTTC.

This sequence joins TRBV7-2 and TRBJ1-4; D not certain. V lost 3 bases and J lost 4, with 3 bases in between. Per germline, CDR1 SGHTA and CDR2 FQGNSA. The CDR3 consists of 12 residues. CDR3 region: CASSFSNEKLFF. In DNA form, the CDR3 reads TGTGCCAGCAGCTTTAGTAATGAAAAACTGTTTTTT.

The rearrangement uses TRBV11-2 and TRBJ2-6, with D perhaps matching TRBD2 (6 bases). CDR1 and CDR2 (germline): SGHAT, FQNNGV. The CDR3 contains 17 residues. Deletions cut 0 bases from V and 0 bases from J, with 9 bases between. The CDR3 DNA sequence: TGTGCCAGCAGCTTAGATCGGGGGAGCTCTGGGGCCAACGTCCTGACTTTC. This codes for CASSLDRGSSGANVLTF.

The genes are TRBV5-1 and TRBJ1-1; 7 nucleotides match TRBD1. Germline loops: CDR1 SGHRS, CDR2 YFSETQ. Trimming removed 7 bases from V and 5 bases from J; junction bases left unmatched: 17. This CDR3 is built from 16 residues. As DNA, the CDR3 is TGCGCCAGCCGTCCTGTTTACAGGGGACGACAAACTGAAGCTTTCTTT. Translated: CASRPVYRGRQTEAFF.

Written as DNA, the CDR3 is TGTGCCAGCAGCTTAACGGTCGCGGGGGGCTACGAGCAGTACTTC. Residues: CASSLTVAGGYEQYF. The genes are TRBV11-2 and TRBJ2-7, with 8 bases aligning to TRBD2. Germline CDR1 and CDR2: SGHAT and FQNNGV. V shed 2 bases, J shed 3 bases, and the junction held 6 bases outside the gene matches. The CDR3 is 15 amino acids.

The table lists this clone with a few counts. This sequence joins TRBV29-1 and TRBJ2-5, with TRBD2 matching 8 bases. This CDR3 region has 13 residues. Trimming cost V 4 bases and J 2 bases; bases outside gene matches: 3. Germline V gene data show CDR1 as SQVTM and CDR2 as ANQGSEA. DNA of the CDR3: TGCAGCGTTGGCGGGGGGTCACAAGAGACCCAGTACTTC. The encoded protein is CSVGGGSQETQYF.

The chain combines TRBV21-1 with TRBJ2-7; whether TRBD2, the table's D call, matches the DNA was not checked. TRBV21-1 is a listed pseudogene. The length of the CDR3 is 17 residues. In DNA form, the CDR3 reads TGTGCCAGCAGCAAAGCCTCGACTAGCGGAAAGAACTACGAGCAGTACTTC. This codes for CASSKASTSGKNYEQYF.

The table lists this clone with a count of one. The chain carries TRBV4-2 and TRBJ2-7, with D perhaps TRBD2 (6 bases). CDR3 length equals 15 residues. Germline assignment: CDR1 LGHNA and CDR2 YNFKEQ. The V end was cut by 2 bases, the J end by 2 bases, with 13 bases between. CDR3 DNA sequence: TGTGCCAGCAGCCAACCCAAGGGAGGAGCCTACGAGCAGTACTTC. As protein: CASSQPKGGAYEQYF.

This clone was counted between two and nine times. The chain is built from TRBV2 and TRBJ1-2, with 7 bases matching TRBD1. Germline assignment: CDR1 SNHLY and CDR2 FYNNEI. The trim removed 4 bases at V and 5 bases at J, leaving 7 bases unmatched. This CDR3 is built from 14 residues. CDR3 in DNA: TGTGCCAGCAGTGTCGTGACAGGGTTTTATGGCTACACCTTC. This codes for CASSVVTGFYGYTF.

This clone turned up a few times. The CDR3 loop is CASRTRVGRYEQYF. The CDR3 DNA reads as TGTGCCAGCCGGACTAGAGTGGGGAGGTACGAGCAGTACTTC. The chain links TRBV2 to TRBJ2-7; 7 bases are a match to TRBD2. Germline loops: CDR1 SNHLY, CDR2 FYNNEI. The junction had 11 bases not matched to a gene; V was cut back by 8 bases and J by 4 bases. This CDR3 contains 14 residues.

The table lists this clone with a few counts. The gene calls are TRBV9 and TRBJ2-3, with 7 bases that match TRBD1. The germline V gene has CDR1 SGDLS and CDR2 YYNGEE. The CDR3 has 15 amino acids. J was trimmed by 3 bases and V by 3 bases; bases with no gene match: 7. The CDR3 is CASSGSLTGTDTQYF. The CDR3 coding sequence is TGTGCCAGCAGCGGTAGCCTGACAGGGACAGATACGCAGTATTTT. The full variable domain, in which reference TRBV9 and TRBJ2-3 provide the parts outside the CDR3, is DSGVTQTPKHLITATGQRVTLRCSPRSGDLSVYWYQQSLDQGLQFLIQYYNGEERAKGNILERFSAQQFPDLHSELNLSSLELGDSALYFCASSGSLTGTDTQYFGPGTRLTVL.

This clone turned up a few times. The chain recombines TRBV19 with TRBJ1-5; D is unresolved. V lost 6 bases and J lost 5, with 11 bases in between. The CDR3 has 13 amino acids. Germline V gene data show CDR1 as LNHDA and CDR2 as SQIVND (reference sequence). The CDR3 sequence: CASREASYQPQHF. CDR3 bases: TGTGCCAGTAGGGAGGCCTCCTATCAGCCCCAGCATTTT. The complete variable domain, with remaining parts taken from reference TRBV19 and TRBJ1-5, reads DGGITQSPKYLFRKEGQNVTLSCEQNLNHDAMYWYRQDPGQGLRLIYYSQIVNDFQKGDIAEGYSVSREKKESFPLTVTSAQKNPTAFYLCASREASYQPQHFGDGTRLSIL.

The chain is built from TRBV5-1 and TRBJ2-3; D is undetermined. The CDR3 is 14 residues long. Germline CDR1 reads SGHRS; CDR2 reads YFSETQ. Trimming stripped 0 bases from V and 1 base from J, with 6 bases between. CDR3 residues: CASSLAIRTDTQYF. The CDR3 nucleotides read TGCGCCAGCAGCTTGGCCATTCGCACAGATACGCAGTATTTT.

The V and J genes are TRBV20-1 and TRBJ1-1; no definite D call. The CDR3 contains 10 residues. The V gene's germline CDR1 is DFQATT and CDR2 SNEGSKA (reference sequence). Trimming pared 4 bases from V and 2 bases from J, leaving 2 bases between. CDR3 sequence (DNA): TGCAGTGCTATAAACACTGAAGCTTTCTTT. It specifies CSAINTEAFF.

The chain carries TRBV6-6 and TRBJ2-7; TRBD2 matches at 13 bases. Trimming cost V 4 bases and J 5 bases; bases outside gene matches: 5. Germline CDR1 reads MNHNY; CDR2 reads SVGAGI (reference sequence). This CDR3 has 15 residues. CDR3 DNA: TGTGCCAGCAGTTTCAGGACTAGCGGGAGCAACGAGCAGTACTTC. It yields the protein CASSFRTSGSNEQYF.

A few counts support this clone. The chain carries TRBV18 and TRBJ1-1; D remains ambiguous. The germline V gene has CDR1 KGHSH and CDR2 LQKENI. V lost 3 bases to trimming and J lost 7 bases, with 12 bases between them. The CDR3 is 13 amino acids. CDR3 sequence reads: CASSPQPRGEAFF. The CDR3 nucleotides are TGTGCCAGCTCACCTCAACCTCGGGGTGAAGCTTTCTTT. Complete variable domain (other parts from reference TRBV18 and TRBJ1-1): NAGVMQNPRHLVRRRGQEARLRCSPMKGHSHVYWYRQLPEEGLKFMVYLQKENIIDESGMPKERFSAEFPKEGPSILRIQQVVRGDSAAYFCASSPQPRGEAFFGQGTRLTVV.

The V gene is TRBV30, the J gene TRBJ1-4, with D tentatively TRBD1 (6 bases). The CDR3 runs 14 residues. The V gene's germline CDR1 is GTSNPN and CDR2 SVGIG (reference sequence). The V end lost 5 bases, the J end lost 0 bases, and 10 bases lay between the germline ends. As DNA, the CDR3 is TGTGCCTGGGCCCGGACAGCAACTAATGAAAAACTGTTTTTT. Translated: CAWARTATNEKLFF.

V is TRBV7-2 and J is TRBJ2-7, with TRBD1 matching 7 bases. V trimming: 4 bases; J trimming: 2 bases; junction bases outside the gene matches: 8. CDR1 is SGHTA and CDR2 is FQGNSA in the germline V gene. CDR3 size: 15 residues. The CDR3 coding sequence is TGTGCCAGCAGCTCCTCAAAGGGACAGCCCTACGAGCAGTACTTC. This gives the protein CASSSSKGQPYEQYF.